This entry is about one T cell receptor beta chain. Germline V gene data show CDR1 as DFQATT and CDR2 as SNEGSKA (reference sequence). V was pared by 5 bases and J by 1 base, with 10 bases between. The CDR3 extends over 13 amino acids. The sample originates from a study of human T cells and chemical hapten exposure. Overall study: The cohort included alopecia areata under or over 50% scalp, totalis and universalis.

TCRdb passed the RACE reads through MiXCR, listing each CDR3 protein once. The sample gives about 82,000 distinct CDR3 sequences, roughly 10% of which show up once; about 4% is in the top ten. Time point of the sample: patch test 1, 2 weeks after DPC sensitization. Treatment: therapeutic diphenylcyclopropenone sensitization with weekly scalp DPC. The material was whole blood, obtained in connection with sensitization to the hapten diphenylcyclopropenone (DPC). The chain links TRBV20-1 to TRBJ2-3; D is possibly TRBD2 (6 bases). The receptor comes from a woman between 50 and 59 years old with alopecia areata. Some clones in this sample may be carry-over from other donors' samples. CDR3 amino acids: CSARGEGTDTQYF. In DNA form, the CDR3 reads TGCAGTGCTCGCGGGGAAGGCACAGATACGCAGTATTTT.